The 3 T cell receptor beta chains in this list originate from one sample, sequenced in a study of T cells in Graves' hyperthyroidism and ophthalmopathy (dated by TCRdb to about 2019). Library creation used multiplex PCR. Sequenced on an Illumina HiSeq 2000. Amplification of TCR beta CDR3 regions was carried out from RNA transcripts. For the first round of RT-PCR on the TCR CDR3, the HTBI primer set was used together with the Qiagen OneStep RT-PCR kit. TCRdb cleaned the public reads at Q25 with fastp, built clones with MiXCR and kept in-frame beta chains. For every CDR3 protein sequence, its rows merge into one entry that carries the most common genes and DNA. The sample has hundreds of thousands of distinct CDR3 sequences on record, about a fifth of them singletons. 34% of the sample is in the top ten clones. What was sequenced was blood. These receptor sequences come from a man between 25 and 39 years old with Graves' ophthalmopathy.

This clonotype was detected only a few times. The chain recombines TRBV4-1 with TRBJ2-1; D is perhaps TRBD2 (6 bases). Germline V CDR1 and CDR2: MGHRA, YSYEKL. The CDR3 sequence is 17 residues long. Trimming cost V 3 bases and J 5 bases, with 20 bases left between them. Written as DNA, the CDR3 is TGCGCCAGCAGCCACTCCCACCTAGGAGGGTGGGACAATGAGCAGTTCTTC. Amino acids: CASSHSHLGGWDNEQFF.

V is TRBV6-1 and J is TRBJ1-3; 7 bases align to TRBD1. This CDR3 is 14 amino acids long. Germline V gene sequence: CDR1 MNHNS, CDR2 SASEGT. V was clipped by 4 bases and J by 5 bases; unmatched bases: 5. CDR3 sequence (DNA): TGTGCCAGCAGTGTCCAGGGGGAAAGAAACACCATATATTTT. As protein: CASSVQGERNTIYF.

Many counts were recorded for this clonotype. The V and J genes are TRBV7-2 and TRBJ1-1; the D is unclear. Trimming left V 5 bases short and J 1 base short, with 14 bases between. CDR3 length equals 15 residues. Germline V gene data show CDR1 as SGHTA and CDR2 as FQGNSA. The CDR3, as DNA: TGTGCCAGCAGCCCCCGAGTTTCCGGGAACACTGAAGCTTTCTTT. Residues: CASSPRVSGNTEAFF.